The 19 T cell receptor beta chains reported below all come from one sample, sequenced in a study of T-cell reconstitution after alpha-beta-depleted transplantation in children (dated by TCRdb to 2016 to 2018). Libraries came from PCR. Sequenced on an Illumina HiSeq 2500. Molecular barcoding was employed in the preparation of TCR libraries, with unique molecular identifiers being used to normalize TCRbeta repertoire quantification. TCRdb handled the public reads itself, with Q25 trimming in fastp and clone calling in MiXCR, and kept productive beta chains. Each CDR3 protein gets just one entry, which takes the most common genes and DNA from the rows behind it. The sample profile shows some 120,000 distinct CDR3 sequences; 10% of them were found once. The ten largest clones add up to 30% to 35% of the sample. This specimen's treatment or condition label, per the study, means: allogeneic hematopoietic cell transplantation with graft depleted of TCRalphabeta T cells and CD19 B cells.

Source: PBMCs, taken before TCRalphabeta/CD19-depleted stem cell transplant. All receptors derive from a boy aged 2 to 9 with acute lymphoblastic leukemia, due to receive a stem cell transplant.

This clonotype was counted between two and nine times. The chain couples TRBV20-1 to TRBJ2-3, with no clear D. Looked up from germline, CDR1 is DFQATT and CDR2 is SNEGSKA (reference sequence). Trimming took 3 bases from V and 5 from J, leaving 15 bases between them. This CDR3 is built from 14 residues. CDR3 sequence: CSARKAGRLDTQYF. The CDR3 DNA sequence: TGCAGTGCTAGGAAGGCAGGCCGTCTAGATACGCAGTATTTT.

This clonotype was counted many times. The V gene is TRBV24-1, the J gene TRBJ1-2; 8 bases are shared with TRBD1. The V and J ends lost 8 bases and 0 bases, in that order; junction bases with no gene match: 7. This CDR3 spans 15 amino acids. CDR1 is KGHDR, CDR2 SFDVKD, per germline. The chain's CDR3 is CATIAGQATNYGYTF. CDR3 nucleotide sequence: TGTGCCACCATCGCGGGACAGGCCACTAACTATGGCTACACCTTC.

The chain links TRBV5-1 to TRBJ2-3; 10 bases line up with TRBD2. CDR3 length: 16 residues. V shed 0 bases and J 1 base; nucleotides not matched to a gene: 2. CDR1 SGHRS and CDR2 YFSETQ come from the germline V gene. DNA for the CDR3: TGCGCCAGCAGCTTGGGGCTAGCGGGAGGCACAGATACGCAGTATTTT. Its translation is CASSLGLAGGTDTQYF.

This clonotype was seen a few times. V usage is TRBV11-2 and J usage is TRBJ1-6, with a weak D call TRBD1 (6 bases). The CDR3 has 13 residues. V was shortened by 6 bases and J by 7 bases, with 10 bases between the two germline ends. Germline V gene sequence: CDR1 SGHAT, CDR2 FQNNGV. The CDR3 protein is CASSWTENSPLHF. The DNA for the CDR3 is TGTGCCAGCAGTTGGACAGAGAATTCACCCCTCCACTTT.

As regards this clonotype: One end of the junction is discordant with germline, which a read error may explain. This chain joins TRBV6-2 or TRBV6-3 and TRBJ2-2; D is unclear. Germline assignment: CDR1 MNHEY and CDR2 SVGEGT. The CDR3 contains 13 residues. CDR3 loop: CASSDSVAGELFF. The CDR3 bases are TGTGCCAGCAGTGACTCAGTGGCCGGGGAGCTGTTTTTT.

This clonotype was seen ten or more times. The chain recombines TRBV7-6 with TRBJ2-5; the D gene is possibly TRBD1 (5 bases). V dropped 5 bases and J dropped 2 bases, with 12 bases sitting between them. This CDR3 is built from 14 residues. Germline lookup yields CDR1 SGHVS and CDR2 FNYEAQ. The CDR3 nucleotides are TGTGCCAGCAGCGCCCCCAAGGGGCAAGAGACCCAGTACTTC. Its protein is CASSAPKGQETQYF.

A few counts support this clonotype. This chain links TRBV12-3 or TRBV12-4 with TRBJ2-3; TRBD2 might be the D (6 bases). This CDR3 is built from 14 residues. V gave up 1 base and J gave up 6 bases, with 11 bases separating them. CDR3: CASSLGGGLDTQYF. Written as DNA, the CDR3 is TGTGCCAGCAGTTTAGGTGGGGGACTGGATACGCAGTATTTT.

This clonotype came up a few times. The J gene is TRBJ1-1, the V gene TRBV6-1; 9 bases align to TRBD1. Germline values: CDR1 MNHNS, CDR2 SASEGT. V lost 6 bases and J lost 4; bases outside the gene matches: 9. The CDR3 is 15 residues long. CDR3 bases: TGTGCCAGCAGGAGAAGGGACAGGGCTAGCACTGAAGCTTTCTTT. Protein: CASRRRDRASTEAFF.

The V and J genes are TRBV6-5 and TRBJ2-5; D possibly uses TRBD1 or TRBD2 (7 bases each). V lost 4 bases to trimming and J lost 5 bases, with 14 bases between them. CDR3 length: 14 residues. Germline V CDR1 and CDR2: MNHEY, SVGAGI. DNA for the CDR3: TGTGCCAGCAGTTCCCGACAGGGAGGGGAGACCCAGTACTTC. Encoded protein: CASSSRQGGETQYF.

The rearrangement uses TRBV30 and TRBJ2-3; TRBD2 agrees at 7 bases. The V and J ends lost 4 bases and 2 bases, in that order; junction bases with no gene match: 12. CDR1 and CDR2 (germline): GTSNPN, SVGIG (reference sequence). The CDR3 contains 16 residues. The CDR3 protein is CAWTSGGSGYTDTQYF. CDR3 sequence (DNA): TGTGCCTGGACGTCCGGTGGTAGCGGGTACACAGATACGCAGTATTTT.

Many counts were recorded for this clonotype. Written as DNA, the CDR3 is TGTGCCAGCAGACCTAGGCAGGGGGCCCCCTCCGAGCAGTACTTC. Encoded protein: CASRPRQGAPSEQYF. The chain has TRBV12-3 or TRBV12-4 and TRBJ2-7; 8 positions match TRBD1. This CDR3 contains 15 residues. Trimming at V came to 6 bases and at J to 6 bases, leaving 13 bases not matched to a gene.

This clonotype was counted only a few times. This rearrangement joins TRBV20-1 to TRBJ2-1, with a possible D match to TRBD1 (6 bases). Germline CDR1 DFQATT, CDR2 SNEGSKA (reference sequence). This CDR3 contains 15 residues. V lost 0 bases and J 4 bases, leaving 13 bases between the germline ends. The CDR3 sequence is CSARDRGHPYNEQFF. For the CDR3, the DNA is TGCAGTGCTAGAGATAGGGGACATCCGTACAATGAGCAGTTCTTC.

This clonotype occurred many times. The chain carries TRBV12-3 or TRBV12-4 and TRBJ2-5, with TRBD1 matching over 8 bases. V lost 1 base to trimming and J lost 4 bases; unmatched junction nucleotides: 2. The CDR3 extends over 14 amino acids. CDR3 coding DNA: TGTGCCAGCAGTTTAGGGACAGGGCTAGAGACCCAGTACTTC. It encodes CASSLGTGLETQYF.

In this sample, this clonotype turned up many times. The chain recombines TRBV20-1 with TRBJ1-4; D gene unclear. Trimming removed 0 bases from V and 8 bases from J, with 13 bases in between. Germline-derived CDR1 and CDR2 are DFQATT and SNEGSKA (reference sequence). This CDR3 region has 14 residues. The CDR3 DNA reads as TGCAGTGCTAGAGAGGGTGGATTAGGGGAAAAACTGTTTTTT. Translated, it gives CSAREGGLGEKLFF.

This clonotype has a count of ten or more. The chain is built from TRBV5-1 and TRBJ2-7, with 9 bases identical to TRBD1. The CDR3 extends over 16 amino acids. Germline CDR1 and CDR2: SGHRS and YFSETQ. V lost 4 bases to trimming and J lost 6 bases; unmatched junction nucleotides: 14. CDR3 in amino acids: CASSPSGQGSGFEQYF. DNA for the CDR3: TGCGCCAGCAGCCCATCCGGACAGGGGAGCGGATTCGAGCAGTACTTC.

This clonotype was observed a few times. This chain links TRBV6-1 with TRBJ2-7; 11 bases map to TRBD2. CDR1 is MNHNS and CDR2 is SASEGT in the germline V gene. The CDR3 runs to 18 residues. J lost 0 bases, V lost 4 bases, and 11 bases had no gene match. This CDR3 reads CASSGARGTSGLSYEQYF. The CDR3 nucleotides read TGTGCCAGCAGTGGGGCCCGTGGGACTAGCGGTCTCTCCTACGAGCAGTACTTC.

This clonotype was counted between two and nine times. The chain employs TRBV5-1 and TRBJ2-7, with 7 bases matching TRBD1. Germline V CDR1 and CDR2: SGHRS, YFSETQ. The CDR3 runs to 14 residues. The J segment lost 1 base and the V segment lost 4 bases, leaving 5 bases of the junction unmatched. CDR3 DNA: TGCGCCAGCAGCGGGGGACAGCAGTCCTACGAGCAGTACTTC. Encoded protein: CASSGGQQSYEQYF.

This chain's CDR3 is CASSPRGTSDTSRTDTQYF. CDR3 bases: TGTGCCAGCTCACCCAGGGGGACTAGCGATACATCTCGCACAGATACGCAGTATTTT. The chain employs TRBV18 and TRBJ2-3, with TRBD2 identical over 10 bases. The CDR3 runs to 19 residues. Germline V gene sequence: CDR1 KGHSH, CDR2 LQKENI. The ends lost 3 bases at V and 1 base at J; junction bases unmatched: 13.

The rearrangement joins TRBV12-3 or TRBV12-4 to TRBJ1-5; D remains ambiguous. With 6 bases removed from V and 7 bases from J, the gap between germline ends came to 10 bases. The CDR3 runs 12 residues. The CDR3 region has the DNA TGTGCCAGCAGCCTGTATCGACAGCCCCAGCATTTT. Encoded protein: CASSLYRQPQHF.